The present T cell receptor beta chain was sequenced within a study of CD8+ T cells in alopecia areata. Following extraction, RNA underwent reverse transcription to cDNA, which served as the sequencing template. Generated by immunoSEQ multiplex PCR, the TCRdb table keeps only in-frame clones and is missing some. The sample lists 200,000 or so clones, about 62% occurring once. Treatment given: oral pan-JAK inhibitor, 5-10 mg twice daily. The input for sequencing was CD4+ T cells sorted from blood, taken at week 24, from a patient treated with tofacitinib. The sequence was collected from a human donor with alopecia areata.

The CDR3 sequence is CASSPSASVDTGELFF. CDR3 DNA: TGTGCCAGCAGCCCCAGTGCTAGCGTAGACACCGGGGAGCTGTTTTTT. The chain combines TRBV11-2 with TRBJ2-2; tentative D call: TRBD2 (6 bases). CDR1 SGHAT and CDR2 FQNNGV come from the germline V gene. The V and J ends lost 5 bases and 3 bases respectively, with 16 bases between them. The CDR3 loop spans 16 amino acids.